This section outlines one TCR beta chain sequence together with its context. Its specificity is not known. This entry comes from a study of graft-versus-host responses after intestinal transplantation. As for the study in general: Every recipient underwent anti-thymocyte globulin induction, then tacrolimus and steroids for roughly 3 years. Study-level findings and limits: High graft-versus-host to host-versus-graft clonal ratios were found in allografts of patients who had graft-donor T cell macrochimerism. GvH clonotypes were identified within recipient marrow, with a subset emerging first in ileum or blood.

The germline V gene has CDR1 SGHRS and CDR2 YFSETQ. J was trimmed by 2 bases and V by 1 base; bases with no gene match: 3. This CDR3 is built from 16 residues. Clones were sequenced by immunoSEQ multiplex PCR, and TCRdb holds only the in-frame ones, with some missing. The sample carries around 100,000 clones, 87% recorded once. This TCR was sampled from a human donor who was the organ donor for an intestinal transplant. This rearrangement joins TRBV5-1 to TRBJ1-4, with 9 bases lining up with TRBD1. The sample consisted of unstimulated CD4+ T cells sorted from spleen or lymph node cells, taken before transplant. The CDR3: CASSLPQGATNEKLFF. DNA for the CDR3: TGCGCCAGCAGCTTGCCACAGGGGGCGACTAATGAAAAACTGTTTTTT.